This T cell receptor beta chain was identified during a study of OX40 agonist ivuxolimab in advanced cancers. Whole-study results and caveats: In general, CD8+ T cells held more expanded clones than CD4+ did, on average. Partial responders treated at 0.1-3.0 mg/kg exhibited clonal expansion among the lowest measured.

Clones were sequenced by immunoSEQ multiplex PCR, and TCRdb holds only the in-frame ones, with some missing. The data hold tens of thousands of clones, with 80% to 95% observed a single time. The J segment lost 3 bases and the V segment lost 5 bases, leaving 5 bases of the junction unmatched. Germline assignment: CDR1 SGHAT and CDR2 FQNNGV. CDR3 length: 14 amino acids. This clone was found once. What it binds is not known. The gene calls are TRBV11-2 and TRBJ2-7; 9 nucleotides align to TRBD2. Sample: CD4+ or CD8+ T cells sorted from blood, taken in a trial of the OX40 agonist ivuxolimab. The TCR originated in an adult with an advanced solid tumor such as melanoma, head and neck, liver or kidney cancer. In DNA form, the CDR3 reads TGTGCCAGCAGCCCGGGACTAGCTTTCTACGAGCAGTACTTC. Translated, it gives CASSPGLAFYEQYF.